This T cell receptor beta chain is from a study of shared clonotypes between healthy human individuals. Across the whole study: Donors were a couple of women and a few men aged 18 to 49. Findings of the study overall: Researchers sampled blood only, noting tissue repertoires likely differ.

Only Caucasian adults living in Nashville, Tennessee served as donors. This CDR3 is 10 amino acids long. J gave up 10 bases and V 7 bases, and 2 bases lay outside the gene matches. Germline V lookup: CDR1 MRHNA, CDR2 SNTAGT. Regarding this clone: Its cognate antigen is unknown.

Assay used: immunoSEQ multiplex PCR; TCRdb lists only in-frame clones, some missing. The sample has approximately 1,000,000 clones, 60% to 80% seen once. V is TRBV6-4 and J is TRBJ1-2; 8 nucleotides agree with TRBD1. The receptor was derived from a man between 18 and 29 years old in good health. Some clones in this sample may be carry-over from other donors' samples. Specimen: memory CD4+ T cells from PBMCs. Noted subset: CD45RA-negative fraction. In nucleotides, the CDR3 is TGTGCCAGCACCCAGGGGGCCTACACCTTC. It yields the protein CASTQGAYTF.